The next 16 T cell receptor beta chains were all read from a single sample in a study of blood T cell repertoires in COVID-19. The method was immunoSEQ multiplex PCR; TCRdb's version includes in-frame clones alone and lacks a portion of them. Of hundreds of thousands of clones in the sample, 85% were seen once. The sequenced sample consisted of peripheral blood. The receptors come from a woman under 30 with acute or convalescent COVID-19.

The chain has TRBV3-1 (or the pseudogene TRBV3-2) and TRBJ2-7; TRBD2 matches at 10 bases. Germline lookup yields CDR1 LGHDT and CDR2 YNNKEL (reference sequence). This CDR3 has 15 amino acids. Trimming removed 1 base from V and 10 bases from J; junction bases left unmatched: 10. The CDR3 DNA follows: TGTGCCAGCAGCCAAGGGTACAGCGGGAGGGCCAATCAGTACTTC. Protein product: CASSQGYSGRANQYF.

In this sample, this clone turned up once. V and J are TRBV3-1 (or the pseudogene TRBV3-2) and TRBJ1-3; 9 nucleotides match TRBD1. This CDR3 comprises 16 residues. With 6 bases clipped from V and 3 bases from J, the junction kept 9 bases outside the gene matches. CDR1 LGHDT and CDR2 YNNKEL come from the germline V gene (reference sequence). The CDR3 nucleotides read TGTGCCAGCAGTCAACCCGGACAGGGGATTGGAAACACCATATATTTT. This encodes CASSQPGQGIGNTIYF.

This chain joins TRBV15 and TRBJ1-5, with D unresolved. V lost 6 bases, J lost 4 bases, and 16 bases lay in between. Germline CDR1 reads LNHNV; CDR2 reads YYDKDF (reference sequence). There are 15 residues in the CDR3. The CDR3 reads CATSQRDSLNQPQHF. The CDR3, as DNA: TGTGCCACCAGTCAGCGGGATTCACTTAATCAGCCCCAGCATTTT.

The V and J genes are TRBV30 and TRBJ2-7; possibly TRBD2 for D (7 bases). CDR3 length: 12 residues. The germline V gene has CDR1 GTSNPN and CDR2 SVGIG (reference sequence). Trimming removed 8 bases from V and 5 bases from J, with 16 bases in between. As DNA, the CDR3 is TGTGCCCGGGGGCCGGGGGGAGACGAGCAGTACTTC. It codes for CARGPGGDEQYF. The whole variable domain, filled in from reference TRBV30 and TRBJ2-7, reads SQTIHQWPATLVQPVGSPLSLECTVEGTSNPNLYWYRQAAGRGLQLLFYSVGIGQISSEVPQNLSASRPQDRQFILSSKKLLLSDSGFYLCARGPGGDEQYFGPGTRLTVT.

Turning to this clone: At the DNA level, this CDR3 is encoded by other sequences in the same sample as well. The V call is TRBV6-1, the J call TRBJ1-1; D gene unclear. V was trimmed by 2 bases and J by 1 base, leaving 5 bases between them. The CDR3 spans 13 residues. Germline CDR1 is MNHNS and CDR2 is SASEGT. The CDR3 protein is CASSERGNTEAFF. The CDR3 DNA follows: TGTGCCAGCAGTGAACGGGGGAACACTGAAGCTTTCTTT.

V and J are TRBV19 and TRBJ2-2, with D possibly being TRBD2 (6 bases). Germline CDR1 and CDR2: LNHDA and SQIVND (reference sequence). V was trimmed by 9 bases and J by 2 bases, leaving 22 bases between them. The CDR3 spans 17 residues. Here the CDR3 DNA reads TGTGCCAGCGGATACTTGGGACTCTACCTAAACACCGGGGAGCTGTTTTTT. Protein product: CASGYLGLYLNTGELFF.

The chain carries TRBV25-1 and TRBJ2-1, with TRBD2 identical over 7 bases. Germline V lookup: CDR1 MGHDK, CDR2 SYGVNS. The CDR3 runs 16 residues. J lost 1 base, V lost 3 bases, and 6 bases had no gene match. CDR3 DNA: TGTGCCAGCAGTGACGTAGCGGGTTCTTCCTACAATGAGCAGTTCTTC. Translating it yields CASSDVAGSSYNEQFF.

This chain links TRBV24-1 with TRBJ1-2; possibly TRBD1 for D (6 bases). Trimming stripped 2 bases from V and 8 bases from J, with 14 bases between. The CDR3 has 14 residues. The V gene's germline CDR1 is KGHDR and CDR2 SFDVKD. The CDR3 DNA reads TGTGCCACCAGTGATTACAGGGCGAAGGACGGCTACACCTTC. Protein: CATSDYRAKDGYTF.

The chain uses TRBV30 and TRBJ2-7; 12 nucleotides align to TRBD2. CDR3 size: 13 residues. V lost 5 bases, J lost 4 bases, and 3 bases stayed unmatched. Germline V lookup: CDR1 GTSNPN, CDR2 SVGIG (reference sequence). This CDR3 reads CAWRTSGAYEQYF. The CDR3 region has the DNA TGTGCCTGGCGGACTAGCGGGGCTTACGAGCAGTACTTC.

V gene TRBV6-1 combines with J gene TRBJ1-2; D gene unclear. The CDR3 extends over 14 amino acids. Germline CDR1 is MNHNS and CDR2 is SASEGT. V gave up 0 bases and J gave up 4 bases, with 9 bases separating them. The CDR3 DNA reads as TGTGCCAGCAGTGAAGCGCTCGGGATCTATGGCTACACCTTC. As protein: CASSEALGIYGYTF.

The V and J genes are TRBV6-1 and TRBJ2-2; 8 bases map to TRBD1. V shed 3 bases and J 7 bases; nucleotides not matched to a gene: 7. This CDR3 spans 15 amino acids. Germline values: CDR1 MNHNS, CDR2 SASEGT. The CDR3 spells CASSDTGGIGGELFF. As DNA, the CDR3 is TGTGCCAGCAGTGACACAGGGGGGATCGGCGGGGAGCTGTTTTTT.

This rearrangement joins TRBV19 to TRBJ2-7; 9 bases line up with TRBD1. Germline values: CDR1 LNHDA, CDR2 SQIVND (reference sequence). V lost 9 bases, J lost 5 bases, and 8 bases stayed unmatched. The CDR3 extends over 13 amino acids. CDR3 in amino acids: CARTGTGMHEQYF. CDR3 in DNA: TGTGCCAGGACCGGGACAGGGATGCACGAGCAGTACTTC.

The CDR3 reads CASSLVVQSNEKLFF. Here the CDR3 DNA reads TGTGCCAGCAGCTTAGTCGTACAATCCAATGAAAAACTGTTTTTT. The rearrangement joins TRBV7-2 to TRBJ1-4; no reliable D call. Germline CDR1 reads SGHTA; CDR2 reads FQGNSA. V was cut by 1 base and J by 5 bases, with 11 bases left in between. CDR3 length: 15 amino acids.

This chain joins TRBV28 and TRBJ2-2; 10 bases align to TRBD2. Germline CDR1 MDHEN, CDR2 SYDVKM. Trimming at V came to 2 bases and at J to 4 bases, leaving 1 base not matched to a gene. There are 15 residues in the CDR3. This chain's CDR3 is CASSLGTSVTGELFF. CDR3 sequence (DNA): TGTGCCAGCAGTTTAGGGACTAGCGTCACCGGGGAGCTGTTTTTT.

V and J are TRBV28 and TRBJ2-3; D call uncertain. Germline V gives CDR1 MDHEN, CDR2 SYDVKM. This CDR3 contains 15 residues. Trimming removed 2 bases at V and 4 bases at J, with 13 bases between. The CDR3 is CASSLDLGIADTQYF. CDR3 nucleotide sequence: TGTGCCAGCAGTTTAGACCTAGGAATTGCAGATACGCAGTATTTT.

The genes are TRBV6-1 and TRBJ2-7, with a weak D call TRBD2 (6 bases). The CDR3 extends over 14 amino acids. Trimming left V 3 bases short and J 0 bases short, with 9 bases between. Germline CDR1 MNHNS, CDR2 SASEGT. In nucleotides, the CDR3 is TGTGCCAGCAGTGAGATGGGACTCTCCTACGAGCAGTACTTC. It codes for CASSEMGLSYEQYF.